This TCR beta chain is drawn from a study of blood T cell repertoires in COVID-19. Repertoires were generated with immunoSEQ multiplex PCR, while TCRdb's copy carries only in-frame clones and drops some. The table has about 130,000 clones, around 88% seen once. Sequenced input: peripheral blood. This TCR derives from a man aged 60 to 75 with COVID-19, enrolled during active disease.

CDR3: CAYWTGPDTQYF. The CDR3 DNA reads TGTGCCTACTGGACAGGGCCAGATACGCAGTATTTT. The chain uses TRBV30 and TRBJ2-3; 8 bases match TRBD1. There are 12 residues in the CDR3. V gave up 7 bases and J gave up 4 bases; unmatched junction bases: 4. Looked up from germline, CDR1 is GTSNPN and CDR2 is SVGIG (reference sequence).